A selection of T cell receptor beta chains follows, all from one sample in a study of cytomegalovirus exposure and HLA in healthy donors. Method: immunoSEQ multiplex PCR; TCRdb's copy keeps in-frame clones and lacks some. This sample has 150,000 to 200,000 clones, with 70% to 85% found just once. Sequenced input: PBMCs. The receptor source for this set is a woman under 40 in good health and CMV-seronegative. The CDR3 runs from the conserved cysteine through the conserved F or W. The order of the fields is D gene, J gene, clone size, V gene, CDR3 DNA, CDR3 protein. D genes are given only for firm matches. Expanded clones get a size class; other rows say once, few or many, or leave the size out.

TRBD1	TRBJ2-6	.	TRBV7-3	TGTGCCAGCAGCTTAAGACCAGGGGGCAGAGCTGGGGCCAACGTCCTGACTTTC	CASSLRPGGRAGANVLTF
.	TRBJ1-1	.	TRBV6-5	TGTGCCAGCAGTTACTCTTCAGGGGCTGCGAACACTGAAGCTTTCTTT	CASSYSSGAANTEAFF
TRBD1	TRBJ1-1	.	TRBV5-4	TGTGCCAGCAGCTCCCCGGGACAGGGTAACACTGAAGCTTTCTTT	CASSSPGQGNTEAFF
.	TRBJ2-3	.	TRBV4-2	TGTGCCAGCAGCCCGAGACAGCCCACAGATACGCAGTATTTT	CASSPRQPTDTQYF
.	TRBJ1-1	.	TRBV19	TGTGCCAGTAGTCGTGGGGGGGACACTCATGAAGCTTTCTTT	CASSRGGDTHEAFF
.	TRBJ2-1	.	TRBV6-1	TGTGCCAGCAGTGGTTATACCTACAATGAGCAGTTCTTC	CASSGYTYNEQFF
.	TRBJ2-2	.	TRBV27	TGTGCCAGCAGTGCGGGATGGGCCGGGGAGCTGTTTTTT	CASSAGWAGELFF
TRBD2	TRBJ2-7	.	TRBV29-1	TGCAGCGTTGAGACGGGCGGGGGTGTCGACGAGCAGTACTTC	CSVETGGGVDEQYF
TRBD2	TRBJ2-7	.	TRBV2	TGTGCCAGCAGGCGACGGGGACTAGCGGGAGGGCCATACGAGCAGTACTTC	CASRRRGLAGGPYEQYF
TRBD1	TRBJ1-2	once	TRBV4-1	TGCGCCAGCAGCCAGACAGGGGGCGCGAATGGCTACACCTTC	CASSQTGGANGYTF
TRBD2	TRBJ2-1	once	TRBV18	TGTGCCAGCTCAGGTAGCGGGTCCCGCTCCTACAATGAGCAGTTCTTC	CASSGSGSRSYNEQFF
.	TRBJ2-7	.	TRBV7-9	TGTGCCAGCAGCCTCAACAGGCGGGGCCCTCGGACCTACGAGCAGTACTTC	CASSLNRRGPRTYEQYF
TRBD1	TRBJ2-5	.	TRBV4-1	TGCGCCAGCAGCCAATTGTCCACAGGGGAAGAGACCCAGTACTTC	CASSQLSTGEETQYF
.	TRBJ2-7	once	TRBV2	TGTGCCAGCAGTGAAGCGGGCTACTACGAGCAGTACTTC	CASSEAGYYEQYF
TRBD2	TRBJ2-3	few	TRBV11-3	TGTGCCAGCAGCTTAAGCGGGAGGGCAGATACGCAGTATTTT	CASSLSGRADTQYF
TRBD2	TRBJ2-1	.	TRBV28	TGTGCCAGCACCCATCTGGGGACTAGTAGTGAGCAGTTCTTC	CASTHLGTSSEQFF
.	TRBJ2-5	few	TRBV6-6	TGTGCCAGCAGTTACGGAAACAGCCCGGTGGGAGAGACCCAGTACTTC	CASSYGNSPVGETQYF
.	TRBJ2-5	.	TRBV4-1	TGCGCCAGCAGCCAAGGGGCAGTCGGCGAGACCCAGTACTTC	CASSQGAVGETQYF
.	TRBJ1-1	.	TRBV30	TGTGCCTGGAGTGACAACAGTTACACTGAAGCTTTCTTT	CAWSDNSYTEAFF
.	TRBJ1-4	few	TRBV5-1	TGCGCCAGTTCCGTATCAGGTGGTAATGAAAAACTGTTTTTT	CASSVSGGNEKLFF
TRBD1	TRBJ1-1	few	TRBV5-1	TGCGCCAGCAGCTGGACAGGGACGAACACTGAAGCTTTCTTT	CASSWTGTNTEAFF
TRBD2	TRBJ2-7	.	TRBV5-1	TGCGCCAGCAGCTTGGGGCCCGGGACTAGATCCTACGAGCAGTACTTC	CASSLGPGTRSYEQYF
TRBD2	TRBJ2-7	few	TRBV7-2	TGTGCCAGCAGCTTCGAACACGGCGGGGGACTAGCGGGAAAATACGAGCAGTACTTC	CASSFEHGGGLAGKYEQYF
TRBD1	TRBJ1-2	.	TRBV5-1	TGCGCCAGCAGCTCTGGACAGGAAGGAGGTCTTTATGGCTACACCTTC	CASSSGQEGGLYGYTF
TRBD1	TRBJ1-1	.	TRBV27	TGTGCCAGCAACGACAGGGGCCCCGTGAACACTGAAGCTTTCTTT	CASNDRGPVNTEAFF
TRBD1	TRBJ2-7	.	TRBV5-4	TGTGCCAGCAGCGACAGGACAGGGGACCTGGGGGAGCAGTACTTC	CASSDRTGDLGEQYF
.	TRBJ1-4	.	TRBV18	TGTGCCAGCTCACCAACGGGGGCTAATGAAAAACTGTTTTTT	CASSPTGANEKLFF
TRBD1	TRBJ1-1	.	TRBV4-1	TGCGCCAGCAGCCAAGTCCAGGGGGCAACTGAAGCTTTCTTT	CASSQVQGATEAFF
.	TRBJ2-3	.	TRBV7-2	TGTGCCAGCAGCTTAGCGGCAATCACAGATACGCAGTATTTT	CASSLAAITDTQYF
TRBD2	TRBJ2-7	.	TRBV5-8	TGTGCCAGCAGCTCCCGGACTAGCGGGAAACCATACGAGCAGTACTTC	CASSSRTSGKPYEQYF
.	TRBJ1-3	.	TRBV2	TGTGCCAGCAGTGTCTCAGGGAGGCCTCGCTCTGGAAACACCATATATTTT	CASSVSGRPRSGNTIYF
.	TRBJ1-1	.	TRBV30	TGTGCCTGGAGTGTTCCAGAACAGGGAGCTTTCTTT	CAWSVPEQGAFF
.	TRBJ1-1	once	TRBV19	TGTGCCAGTACCCCGTTGGCCATGAACACTGAAGCTTTCTTT	CASTPLAMNTEAFF
.	TRBJ1-4	.	TRBV5-1	TGCGCCAGCAGCTTGGTAGGGGCTGCTAATGAAAAACTGTTTTTT	CASSLVGAANEKLFF
.	TRBJ2-7	.	TRBV2	TGTGCCAGCACGACAGAACGTAGCTCCTACGAGCAGTACTTC	CASTTERSSYEQYF
.	TRBJ1-3	.	TRBV30	TGTGCCTGGAGTCAAGGGAGAGATGGAAACACCATATATTTT	CAWSQGRDGNTIYF
.	TRBJ1-1	.	TRBV7-9	TGTGCCAGCAGCTGGAAAGCAGGAGGGTCCACTGAAGCTTTCTTT	CASSWKAGGSTEAFF
.	TRBJ2-1	.	TRBV7-2	TGTGCCAGCACCCGGTCGGGGCGGGGGCGTTTGGATGAGCAGTTCTTC	CASTRSGRGRLDEQFF
TRBD2	TRBJ2-5	.	TRBV4-2	TGTGCCAGCAGCCCCTATAGCGGGGGGCACCAAGAGACCCAGTACTTC	CASSPYSGGHQETQYF
.	TRBJ2-2	.	TRBV30	TGTGCCTGGAGTGTCACTATGGGGCCGAGGACCGGGGAGCTGTTTTTT	CAWSVTMGPRTGELFF
TRBD2	TRBJ2-7	.	TRBV4-2	TGTGCCAGCAGCACAACTAGCGGGGGGACCTACGAGCAGTACTTC	CASSTTSGGTYEQYF
.	TRBJ1-2	.	TRBV30	TGTGCCTGGGGACTTCAACAACTCTATGGCTACACCTTC	CAWGLQQLYGYTF
.	TRBJ1-5	few	TRBV2	TGTGCCAGCCGGCCCCGGAGAGCTAGCAATCAGCCCCAGCATTTT	CASRPRRASNQPQHF
.	TRBJ2-1	.	TRBV28	TGTGCCAGCAGTCCTATTACCGGACTCCCCTACAATGAGCAGTTCTTC	CASSPITGLPYNEQFF
TRBD2	TRBJ2-1	.	TRBV27	TGTGCCAGCAGTTTAGGGACTACTAGCGGGAGTACCTACAATGAGCAGTTCTTC	CASSLGTTSGSTYNEQFF
TRBD1	TRBJ1-4	.	TRBV10-1	TGCGCCAGCAGTGAGAGCGGAGGGGGCAATGAAAAACTGTTTTTT	CASSESGGGNEKLFF
.	TRBJ1-1	few	TRBV7-9	TGTGCCAGCACCCCAGTCCAGGGAAACACTGAAGCTTTCTTT	CASTPVQGNTEAFF
.	TRBJ1-2	.	TRBV4-1	TGCGCCAGCAGCCAAAGGACATGGGTGAACTATGGCTACACCTTC	CASSQRTWVNYGYTF
TRBD2	TRBJ2-5	.	TRBV6-4	TGTGCCAGCAGTGTGGTAGCGGGAGACGTAGAGACCCAGTACTTC	CASSVVAGDVETQYF
TRBD1	TRBJ1-5	.	TRBV7-2	TGTGCCAGCAGCTTAGCGACAGGGAGAAATCAGCCCCAGCATTTT	CASSLATGRNQPQHF